The next 16 T cell receptor beta chains were all read from a single sample in a study of T cells after yellow fever vaccination. One entry per CDR3 protein, called by TCRdb with MiXCR from the 5' RACE reads. The sample shows about 340,000 distinct CDR3 sequences, more than 8.5% of them seen only once. Sequenced material: PBMCs, taken on the day of the first yellow fever vaccination. These receptor sequences come from a man aged 18 to 30 who received the YFV17D yellow fever vaccine.

This clonotype was observed a handful of times. The J gene is TRBJ1-1, the V gene TRBV5-1; no reliable D call. CDR1 is SGHRS, CDR2 YFSETQ, per germline. V was pared by 0 bases and J by 1 base, with 10 bases between. This CDR3 region has 15 residues. CDR3 nucleotide sequence: TGCGCCAGCAGCTTGGGGCGGGAAGGGAACACTGAAGCTTTCTTT. Its translation: CASSLGREGNTEAFF.

The chain carries TRBV27 and TRBJ2-2; 8 positions match TRBD2. CDR1 and CDR2 from the germline V gene are MNHEY and SMNVEV (reference sequence). V trimming: 8 bases; J trimming: 5 bases; junction bases outside the gene matches: 7. The CDR3 contains 14 residues. The CDR3 DNA reads TGTGCCAGCGCGGGGGGATCTTGGACCGGGGAGCTGTTTTTT. This encodes CASAGGSWTGELFF.

The rearrangement uses TRBV7-2 and TRBJ2-5; 10 bases map to TRBD2. Germline CDR1 SGHTA, CDR2 FQGNSA. The junction had 10 bases not matched to a gene; V was cut back by 5 bases and J by 7 bases. The CDR3 length is 15 residues. CDR3 in DNA: TGTGCCAGCAGCCCGCAGGGACTAGCGATGGGGACCCAGTACTTC. This translates into CASSPQGLAMGTQYF.

This clonotype occurred a few times. V usage is TRBV12-3 or TRBV12-4 and J usage is TRBJ2-6; D remains ambiguous. This CDR3 has 16 residues. Trimming shortened V by 3 bases and J by 0 bases, and 9 bases separated the two germline ends. CDR3 amino acids: CASSFFSSSGANVLTF. CDR3 in DNA: TGTGCCAGCAGTTTCTTCAGCAGCTCTGGGGCCAACGTCCTGACTTTC.

The rearrangement links TRBV4-3 to TRBJ1-1, with 7 bases lining up with TRBD1. Per the germline V gene, CDR1 is LGHNA and CDR2 is YSLEER. The CDR3 consists of 15 residues. The trim removed 1 base at V and 5 bases at J, leaving 7 bases unmatched. This chain's CDR3 is CASSQVAGGWTEAFF. Here the CDR3 DNA reads TGCGCCAGCAGCCAAGTCGCAGGGGGATGGACTGAAGCTTTCTTT.

This clonotype was detected ten times or more. The chain links TRBV6-4 to TRBJ2-1; 7 bases agree with TRBD1. The CDR3 contains 15 residues. Unmatched junction bases numbered 5, after V lost 2 bases and J lost 4 bases. Germline values: CDR1 MRHNA, CDR2 SNTAGT. In nucleotides, the CDR3 is TGTGCCAGCAGTGACACCACAGGGGCGTACAATGAGCAGTTCTTC. Protein: CASSDTTGAYNEQFF.

As to this clonotype: This could be a read error, since a much larger clone is one nucleotide away. The V gene is TRBV4-3, the J gene TRBJ2-3; D possibly uses TRBD1 or TRBD2 (6 bases each). The germline V and J ends were trimmed by 4 bases and 1 base, with 12 bases remaining between them. The CDR3 sequence is 15 residues long. Germline V gives CDR1 LGHNA, CDR2 YSLEER. DNA for the CDR3: TGCGCCAGCAGCCTAAGCCGGGGGCGCACAGATACGCAGTATTTT. Residues: CASSLSRGRTDTQYF.

This clonotype was detected a few times. This rearrangement joins TRBV20-1 to TRBJ2-5, with D possibly matching TRBD1 (5 bases). Trimming left V 6 bases short and J 5 bases short, with 16 bases between. The CDR3 extends over 13 amino acids. The germline CDR1 and CDR2 sequences are DFQATT and SNEGSKA (reference sequence). The CDR3 spells CSALGASLETQYF. CDR3 nucleotide sequence: TGCAGTGCCCTAGGGGCCAGCTTGGAGACCCAGTACTTC.

This clonotype was seen many times. The V gene is TRBV6-2 or TRBV6-3, the J gene TRBJ2-7, with D possibly being TRBD1 (5 bases). Germline lookup yields CDR1 MNHEY and CDR2 SVGEGT. V lost 6 bases and J 2 bases, leaving 11 bases between the germline ends. The CDR3 contains 13 residues. This chain's CDR3 is CASRPPDTYEQYV. The CDR3, as DNA: TGTGCCAGCAGGCCCCCGGACACCTACGAGCAGTACGTC.

This clonotype was observed a handful of times. This rearrangement joins TRBV4-3 to TRBJ2-5; D not resolved. The CDR3 extends over 14 amino acids. Trimming removed 0 bases at V and 4 bases at J, with 9 bases between. Germline loops: CDR1 LGHNA, CDR2 YSLEER. The CDR3 nucleotides are TGCGCCAGCAGCCAAGATTTCCAGCGAGAGACCCAGTACTTC. Translation: CASSQDFQRETQYF.

This clonotype was seen more than once but under ten times. The chain joins TRBV4-1 to TRBJ1-5, with D perhaps TRBD1 (6 bases). The germline V gene has CDR1 MGHRA and CDR2 YSYEKL. V gave up 0 bases and J gave up 2 bases, with 14 bases separating them. This CDR3 region has 17 residues. The CDR3 loop reads CASSQEGRGWGNQPQHF. The CDR3 nucleotides read TGCGCCAGCAGCCAAGAAGGCAGGGGTTGGGGCAATCAGCCCCAGCATTTT.

In this sample, this clonotype turned up many times. The chain uses TRBV6-2 or TRBV6-3 and TRBJ1-1; no definite D call. The V end lost 5 bases, the J end lost 0 bases, and 16 bases lay between the germline ends. CDR1 MNHEY and CDR2 SVGEGT come from the germline V gene. CDR3 size: 16 residues. The CDR3 DNA follows: TGTGCCAGCAGTAGGAGGGTGGGGAGCATGAACACTGAAGCTTTCTTT. This encodes CASSRRVGSMNTEAFF.

The rearrangement joins TRBV7-9 to TRBJ2-5; the match to TRBD1 covers 9 bases. The CDR3 is made up of 15 amino acids. Germline V gives CDR1 SEHNR, CDR2 FQNEAQ (reference sequence). J lost 3 bases, V lost 6 bases, and 8 bases had no gene match. The CDR3, as DNA: TGTGCCAGCAGTTTTACCGGGACAGGGAAAGAGACCCAGTACTTC. This gives the protein CASSFTGTGKETQYF.

Only a few counts were recorded for this clonotype. The J gene is TRBJ1-4, the V gene TRBV25-1, with D hard to call. The CDR3 covers 15 residues. The germline gives CDR1 MGHDK, CDR2 SYGVNS. The V end was cut by 2 bases, the J end by 4 bases, with 11 bases between. For the CDR3, the DNA is TGTGCCAGCAGTGAAAATGACGGACTTAATGAAAAACTGTTTTTT. It specifies CASSENDGLNEKLFF.

V usage is TRBV20-1 and J usage is TRBJ2-1, with D perhaps assigned TRBD1 or TRBD2 (5 bases each). Trimming shortened V by 2 bases and J by 7 bases, and 21 bases separated the two germline ends. Germline V gene sequence: CDR1 DFQATT, CDR2 SNEGSKA (reference sequence). CDR3 size: 16 residues. CDR3 sequence reads: CSARSVVGDLRNEQFF. Written as DNA, the CDR3 is TGCAGTGCTAGATCTGTGGTGGGGGACCTCCGAAATGAGCAGTTCTTC.

This chain uses TRBV27 with TRBJ2-5, with D perhaps being TRBD1 or TRBD2 (5 bases each). This CDR3 has 14 residues. Germline V gene lookup returns CDR1 MNHEY and CDR2 SMNVEV (reference sequence). Trimming cost V 2 bases and J 5 bases, with 12 bases left between them. CDR3 nucleotides: TGTGCCAGCAGTTTAGACGGGGCCCGGGAGACCCAGTACTTC. Amino acids: CASSLDGARETQYF.